Each of the 31 T cell receptor beta chains below was sequenced from the same sample in a study of blood T cell repertoires in COVID-19 (dated by TCRdb to the early 2020s). Preparation of the library involved the immunoSEQ multiplex PCR assay. TCRdb mirrors the immuneACCESS table, restricted to in-frame sequences. Some clones are absent from its copies; in checked studies, under half trace to an unresolved V gene, and the reason for the others is unknown. The sample table shows under 200,000 clones, and 80% to 85% are seen once. The top ten hold around an eighth of the sample. The sample consisted of peripheral blood. The receptors shown here come from a man aged 18 to 29 with active or convalescent COVID-19.

This chain links TRBV18 with TRBJ1-2; TRBD1 aligns across 10 bases. The V gene end was trimmed by 6 bases and the J gene end by 0 bases; junction bases not matched to a gene: 1. In germline, CDR1 is KGHSH, CDR2 LQKENI. This CDR3 is 14 amino acids long. The CDR3 loop reads CASSTGGTNYGYTF. The CDR3 nucleotides are TGTGCCAGCTCGACAGGGGGCACTAACTATGGCTACACCTTC.

V is TRBV15 and J is TRBJ2-7, with a possible D match to TRBD2 (7 bases). CDR1 and CDR2 from the germline V gene are LNHNV and YYDKDF (reference sequence). This CDR3 has 15 residues. The V end was cut by 0 bases, the J end by 4 bases, with 13 bases between. The CDR3, as DNA: TGTGCCACCAGCAGAGATTGGGGGGGCGGGTACGAGCAGTACTTC. It is translated as CATSRDWGGGYEQYF.

CDR3 protein: CASSVGSGEVAETQYF. CDR3 in DNA: TGTGCCAGCAGCGTAGGAAGCGGGGAGGTGGCAGAGACCCAGTACTTC. This chain uses TRBV9 with TRBJ2-5; 7 bases fit TRBD2. The CDR3 is made up of 16 amino acids. Germline-derived CDR1 and CDR2 are SGDLS and YYNGEE. The junction had 9 bases not matched to a gene; V was cut back by 0 bases and J by 4 bases.

The chain has TRBV14 and TRBJ2-3; 9 nucleotides line up with TRBD2. The CDR3 extends over 17 amino acids. Germline V gene data show CDR1 as SGHDN and CDR2 as FVKESK. V lost 0 bases, J lost 4 bases, and 8 bases stayed unmatched. This chain's CDR3 is CASSQDWLAGVPDTQYF. CDR3 bases: TGTGCCAGCAGCCAAGATTGGTTAGCGGGAGTTCCAGATACGCAGTATTTT.

The J gene is TRBJ2-1, the V gene TRBV5-1; 13 nucleotides line up with TRBD2. Germline V gives CDR1 SGHRS, CDR2 YFSETQ. This CDR3 has 15 amino acids. V dropped 6 bases and J dropped 6; count of bases not matched to a gene: 6. The CDR3, as DNA: TGCGCCAGCACCCCCGGGACTAGCGGGATCAATGAGCAGTTCTTC. Its protein product is CASTPGTSGINEQFF.

This clone was seen a single time. V gene TRBV7-9 combines with J gene TRBJ1-4; 7 nucleotides agree with TRBD1. From germline, CDR1 is SEHNR and CDR2 FQNEAQ (reference sequence). V shed 5 bases and J 8 bases; nucleotides not matched to a gene: 2. This CDR3 is 12 amino acids long. The CDR3 spells CASSPGGEKLFF. CDR3 sequence (DNA): TGTGCCAGCAGCCCAGGGGGGGAAAAACTGTTTTTT.

The chain couples TRBV5-6 to TRBJ1-4, with TRBD1 as a possible D gene (6 bases). The ends were cut back, 0 bases at V and 5 bases at J, with 11 bases in the middle. The germline CDR1 and CDR2 sequences are SGHDT and YYEEEE. The CDR3 length is 15 residues. The CDR3 spells CASSLADSKNEKLFF. As DNA, the CDR3 is TGTGCCAGCAGCTTGGCGGACAGCAAGAATGAAAAACTGTTTTTT.

V and J are TRBV28 and TRBJ1-3; a weak D match, TRBD1 (5 bases). Germline CDR1 reads MDHEN; CDR2 reads SYDVKM. Between the trimmed V and J ends, which lost 6 bases and 0 bases, there was a span of 9 bases. The CDR3 runs to 14 residues. Here the CDR3 DNA reads TGTGCCAGCAGCCGGACAAACTCTGGAAACACCATATATTTT. This codes for CASSRTNSGNTIYF.

A single count supports this clone. This chain joins TRBV19 and TRBJ1-5; 7 bases match TRBD1. This CDR3 region has 16 residues. The germline V gene encodes CDR1 LNHDA and CDR2 SQIVND (reference sequence). J lost 2 bases, V lost 7 bases, and 11 bases had no gene match. This chain's CDR3 is CASTPGATGGNQPQHF. CDR3 sequence (DNA): TGTGCCAGTACCCCGGGGGCCACAGGGGGCAATCAGCCCCAGCATTTT.

The chain recombines TRBV13 with TRBJ2-7; a possible D gene is TRBD2 (6 bases). Germline values: CDR1 PRHDT, CDR2 FYEKMQ (reference sequence). The length of the CDR3 is 13 residues. Trimming left V 8 bases short and J 8 bases short, with 19 bases between. As DNA, the CDR3 is TGTGCCAGCCGGGGCGGGATCTCTTCCCAGCAGTACTTC. Translated, it gives CASRGGISSQQYF.

This chain uses TRBV5-6 with TRBJ2-3; 7 nucleotides align to TRBD2. The CDR3 is 14 amino acids. Germline V gene sequence: CDR1 SGHDT, CDR2 YYEEEE. Unmatched junction bases numbered 1, after V lost 2 bases and J lost 1 base. CDR3 protein: CASSLTSGTDTQYF. DNA of the CDR3: TGTGCCAGCAGCTTAACTAGCGGCACAGATACGCAGTATTTT.

The chain recombines TRBV5-8 with TRBJ1-5, with D unresolved. In germline, CDR1 is SGHTS, CDR2 YDEGEE. The CDR3 contains 15 residues. V was pared by 7 bases and J by 0 bases, with 14 bases between. DNA for the CDR3: TGTGCCAGCGGGCCCCATTTTTATAGCAATCAGCCCCAGCATTTT. Translating gives CASGPHFYSNQPQHF.

The V and J genes are TRBV7-9 and TRBJ2-5; D perhaps matches TRBD2 (6 bases). V lost 5 bases and J 2 bases, leaving 15 bases between the germline ends. Germline CDR1 is SEHNR and CDR2 is FQNEAQ (reference sequence). The CDR3 runs to 15 residues. Here the CDR3 reads CASSPPFGGQETQYF. DNA of the CDR3: TGTGCCAGCAGCCCACCTTTTGGGGGGCAAGAGACCCAGTACTTC.

The chain employs TRBV5-1 and TRBJ2-3; D gene unclear. The CDR3 has 16 residues. V lost 0 bases, J lost 5 bases, and 16 bases lay in between. CDR1 is SGHRS, CDR2 YFSETQ, per germline. The CDR3 loop reads CASSLEAAQRGDTQYF. The CDR3 nucleotides are TGCGCCAGCAGCTTGGAGGCAGCGCAACGAGGAGATACGCAGTATTTT.

The chain couples TRBV7-9 to TRBJ2-7; TRBD1 aligns across 7 bases. Germline CDR1 reads SEHNR; CDR2 reads FQNEAQ (reference sequence). CDR3 size: 14 residues. Unmatched junction bases numbered 10, after V lost 5 bases and J lost 6 bases. CDR3 sequence: CASSRRDRPGEQYF. Written as DNA, the CDR3 is TGTGCCAGCAGCCGCCGGGACAGACCGGGCGAGCAGTACTTC.

V gene TRBV2 combines with J gene TRBJ2-7; D is unresolved. Germline V lookup: CDR1 SNHLY, CDR2 FYNNEI. Trimming stripped 7 bases from V and 3 bases from J, with 4 bases between. The CDR3 runs to 10 residues. The CDR3 nucleotides read TGTGCCAGCACCCTCTACGAGCAGTACTTC. This gives the protein CASTLYEQYF.

The genes are TRBV10-3 and TRBJ2-7; tentatively, D is TRBD1 (6 bases). Trimming stripped 0 bases from V and 1 base from J, with 10 bases between. From germline, CDR1 is ENHRY and CDR2 SYGVKD. CDR3 length: 15 residues. CDR3 DNA: TGTGCCATCAGTGAGTCCCAACAGGGTTCCTACGAGCAGTACTTC. Encoded protein: CAISESQQGSYEQYF.

The chain has TRBV6-2 or TRBV6-3 and TRBJ2-2, with TRBD1 identical over 7 bases. Germline values: CDR1 MNHEY, CDR2 SVGEGT. This CDR3 comprises 15 residues. J was trimmed by 4 bases and V by 1 base; bases with no gene match: 3. The CDR3 sequence: CASSYYRGTTGELFF. CDR3 nucleotides: TGTGCCAGCAGTTACTACAGGGGAACCACCGGGGAGCTGTTTTTT.

The chain's CDR3 is CASSLSGGRYNEQFF. CDR3 in DNA: TGTGCCAGCAGCTTGTCGGGGGGTAGATACAATGAGCAGTTCTTC. The chain employs TRBV5-5 and TRBJ2-1, with TRBD2 identical over 7 bases. The germline gives CDR1 SGHKS, CDR2 YYEKEE (reference sequence). CDR3 length: 15 residues. The ends lost 1 base at V and 4 bases at J; junction bases unmatched: 5.

The chain recombines TRBV11-2 with TRBJ2-1, with 10 nucleotides matching TRBD2. With V trimmed by 1 base and J by 0 bases, 9 bases remained unmatched. Germline-derived CDR1 and CDR2 are SGHAT and FQNNGV. This CDR3 spans 19 amino acids. The CDR3 loop is CASSLGGSGGKSSYNEQFF. The DNA for the CDR3 is TGTGCCAGCAGCTTAGGTGGTAGCGGGGGGAAAAGCTCCTACAATGAGCAGTTCTTC.

CDR3 amino acids: CAPCGGYIYGYTF. CDR3 bases: TGTGCACCTTGCGGGGGGTATATCTATGGCTACACCTTC. The chain is built from TRBV12-2 and TRBJ1-2. TRBV12-2 is classified as a pseudogene. CDR3 length equals 13 residues.

The chain carries TRBV19 and TRBJ1-1; no definite D call. The length of the CDR3 is 13 residues. V shed 5 bases and J shed 3 bases, with 10 bases lying between them. Germline loops: CDR1 LNHDA, CDR2 SQIVND (reference sequence). CDR3 nucleotides: TGTGCCAGTAGTCCTACTGAGGACACTGAAGCTTTCTTT. Translating gives CASSPTEDTEAFF.

V is TRBV2 and J is TRBJ1-2, with D perhaps matching TRBD1 (6 bases). Per the germline V gene, CDR1 is SNHLY and CDR2 is FYNNEI. V lost 2 bases to trimming and J lost 4 bases, with 32 bases between them. CDR3 size: 21 residues. CDR3 nucleotide sequence: TGTGCCAGCAGTGAACTCCCCATAGAGAACAGGGTCGGAAAGTCGAGCTATGGCTACACCTTC. This sequence encodes CASSELPIENRVGKSSYGYTF.

The genes are TRBV19 and TRBJ2-2; D not certain. This CDR3 contains 12 residues. V lost 3 bases and J lost 6, with 5 bases in between. The germline CDR1 and CDR2 sequences are LNHDA and SQIVND (reference sequence). The CDR3 protein is CASSMSAGELFF. The DNA for the CDR3 is TGTGCCAGTAGTATGAGTGCCGGGGAGCTGTTTTTT.

V usage is TRBV9 and J usage is TRBJ2-1, with 10 bases lining up with TRBD2. CDR1 and CDR2 (germline): SGDLS, YYNGEE. The V segment lost 3 bases and the J segment 5 bases; nucleotides outside the gene matches: 14. CDR3 length equals 18 residues. CDR3 coding DNA: TGTGCCAGCAGCGCGAGGTACCTAAGCGGGGGGGCGGACAATGAGCAGTTCTTC. This translates into CASSARYLSGGADNEQFF. The full variable domain, its missing parts supplied by reference TRBV9 and TRBJ2-1, is DSGVTQTPKHLITATGQRVTLRCSPRSGDLSVYWYQQSLDQGLQFLIQYYNGEERAKGNILERFSAQQFPDLHSELNLSSLELGDSALYFCASSARYLSGGADNEQFFGPGTRLTVL.

The V gene is TRBV19, the J gene TRBJ2-2; the D is unclear. The CDR3 covers 16 residues. Germline V gives CDR1 LNHDA, CDR2 SQIVND (reference sequence). V was pared by 2 bases and J by 9 bases, with 19 bases between. Written as DNA, the CDR3 is TGTGCCAGTAGTATACCGAATCTAATTCAAAGCCGGGAGCTGTTTTTT. This translates into CASSIPNLIQSRELFF.

This sequence joins TRBV7-3 and TRBJ2-3, with TRBD1 as a possible D gene (5 bases). The CDR3 loop spans 14 amino acids. Trimming left V 5 bases short and J 6 bases short, with 15 bases between. Looked up from germline, CDR1 is SGHTA and CDR2 is FQGTGA. The CDR3 region is CASSPDRYWDTQYF. CDR3 nucleotide sequence: TGTGCCAGCAGCCCCGACAGATATTGGGATACGCAGTATTTT.

V is TRBV19 and J is TRBJ2-1; 9 nucleotides match TRBD2. The CDR3 has 16 amino acids. The junction had 7 bases not matched to a gene; V was cut back by 2 bases and J by 5 bases. Germline values: CDR1 LNHDA, CDR2 SQIVND (reference sequence). CDR3 bases: TGTGCCAGTAGTATAATAGGGACTAGCAGAGACAATGAGCAGTTCTTC. Encoded protein: CASSIIGTSRDNEQFF.

In this sample, this clone turned up a few times. The chain uses TRBV5-4 and TRBJ2-1, with D perhaps matching TRBD1 (6 bases). The CDR3 contains 16 residues. V was trimmed by 4 bases and J by 0 bases, leaving 14 bases between them. Looked up from germline, CDR1 is SGHNT and CDR2 is YYREEE (reference sequence). CDR3 loop: CASSPGHLSSYNEQFF. In DNA form, the CDR3 reads TGTGCCAGCAGCCCGGGACACCTTAGCTCCTACAATGAGCAGTTCTTC.

With regard to this clone: The conserved final phenylalanine or tryptophan is absent from the CDR3, which likely points to a read error. The limits of the CDR3 on the DNA are not certain, so only TCRdb's listed CDR3 is given. This chain connects TRBV10-2 to TRBJ1-5. The CDR3 region is 10 residues in length, termini included. Germline V lookup: CDR1 WSHSY, CDR2 SAAADI. CDR3 protein: CASSESTLGR.

V is TRBV7-8 and J is TRBJ2-1; TRBD2 aligns across 7 bases. The CDR3 covers 16 residues. V was pared by 0 bases and J by 6 bases, with 8 bases of the junction left unmatched. Germline CDR1 reads SGHVS; CDR2 reads FQNEAQ. CDR3 loop: CASSLAGTILGNEQFF. In DNA, the CDR3 is TGTGCCAGCAGCTTAGCCGGGACTATTCTGGGCAATGAGCAGTTCTTC.